This T cell receptor (beta chain) was recorded in a study of OX40 agonist ivuxolimab in advanced cancers. Study at large: Patients were over 65% male with ages roughly 23 to 79, mean approximately 62.

The CDR3 is 9 residues long. General study points: At 0.1 to 3.0 mg/kg and by week 6, clonal expansion occurred in CD4+ and CD8+ blood T cells.

No patient had autoimmune disease or received systemic immunosuppression. Blood got drawn at baseline, again on cycle 4 day 1, and then on cycle 7 day 1. The method was immunoSEQ multiplex PCR; TCRdb's version includes in-frame clones alone and lacks a portion of them. This table has 53,000 or so clones, roughly 89% appearing once. This clone was counted only a few times. Antigen: not known. This chain uses TRBV21-1 with TRBJ2-1; the DNA was not used to check the table's D call, TRBD2. TRBV21-1 is classified as a pseudogene. This sequence was found in an adult with an advanced solid tumor such as melanoma, head and neck, liver or kidney cancer. The sample in question was CD4+ or CD8+ T cells sorted from blood, obtained in a trial of the OX40 agonist ivuxolimab. CDR3 sequence (DNA): TGTGCCCCCTCTCCGGAGCAGTTCTTC. It is translated as CAPSPEQFF.